This entry is about one TCR beta chain. The record originates from a study of blood T cell repertoires in COVID-19. Across the whole study: Collection of acute and convalescent COVID-19 samples took place in the United States, Italy and Spain.

The CDR3 length is 15 residues. Trimming stripped 6 bases from V and 0 bases from J, with 12 bases between. The germline V gene encodes CDR1 SGHNT and CDR2 YYREEE (reference sequence). In the authors' workflow: Amplification with reference gene primers provided the estimates of nucleated cell counts. Assay: immunoSEQ multiplex PCR; the TCRdb copy retains only in-frame clones and omits some. That table supplies the V and J calls and clone size; D and trimming were determined from the DNA. The profile shows tens of thousands of clones, approximately 82% of them singletons. What was sequenced was peripheral blood. The TCR was taken from a middle-aged man with active COVID-19. The chain uses TRBV5-4 and TRBJ2-2, with a weak D call TRBD1 (6 bases). The CDR3 DNA sequence: TGTGCCAGCACCCGACAGGAATCGAACACCGGGGAGCTGTTTTTT. It is translated as CASTRQESNTGELFF.